The rows below give T cell receptor beta chains drawn from one sample of a study of blood T cell repertoires in COVID-19. Method: immunoSEQ multiplex PCR; TCRdb's copy keeps in-frame clones and lacks some. The sample includes some 410,000 clones, roughly 90% of them seen just once. Sample: PBMCs or T cells enriched from blood (not recorded which). These receptors originate from a woman under 40 with acute COVID-19. Both conserved end residues are part of each CDR3. D genes are given only for firm matches. Size tells how often a clone was seen (once, few, many) or the class of an expanded clone, and some rows leave it out.

V gene: TRBV7-2
D gene: .
clone size: once
J gene: TRBJ1-1
CDR3 protein: CASSWAPNTEAFF
CDR3 DNA: TGTGCCAGCAGCTGGGCACCCAACACTGAAGCTTTCTTT

V gene: TRBV10-2
D gene: TRBD1
clone size: .
J gene: TRBJ2-7
CDR3 protein: CASIGTASYEQYF
CDR3 DNA: TGCGCCAGCATAGGGACAGCATCCTACGAGCAGTACTTC

V gene: TRBV12-5
D gene: TRBD1
clone size: .
J gene: TRBJ1-2
CDR3 protein: CASGLGGPPDRGVYGYTF
CDR3 DNA: TGTGCTAGTGGTTTGGGGGGCCCCCCGGACAGGGGCGTCTATGGCTACACCTTC

V gene: TRBV20-1
D gene: TRBD1
clone size: .
J gene: TRBJ1-2
CDR3 protein: CSASEGGRILYGYTF
CDR3 DNA: TGCAGTGCTAGTGAAGGGGGCCGAATCCTTTATGGCTACACCTTC

V gene: TRBV19
D gene: .
clone size: .
J gene: TRBJ1-5
CDR3 protein: CASRGRSYSNQPQHF
CDR3 DNA: TGTGCCAGTAGGGGGCGGAGCTATAGCAATCAGCCCCAGCATTTT

V gene: TRBV2
D gene: .
clone size: .
J gene: TRBJ2-1
CDR3 protein: CASSEGGAYNEQFF
CDR3 DNA: TGTGCCAGCAGTGAAGGCGGGGCCTACAATGAGCAGTTCTTC

V gene: TRBV24-1
D gene: TRBD1
clone size: .
J gene: TRBJ2-2
CDR3 protein: CATSDPKTGGYPGELFF
CDR3 DNA: TGTGCCACCAGTGATCCAAAGACAGGGGGCTACCCCGGGGAGCTGTTTTTT

V gene: TRBV7-5
D gene: .
clone size: .
J gene: TRBJ2-7
CDR3 protein: CVRSSDRGWYEQYF
CDR3 DNA: TGTGTCAGAAGCTCCGACAGGGGTTGGTACGAGCAGTACTTC

V gene: TRBV27
D gene: .
clone size: .
J gene: TRBJ2-1
CDR3 protein: CASSFLSVGEGPYNEQFF
CDR3 DNA: TGTGCCAGCAGTTTCCTGTCGGTTGGAGAGGGCCCCTACAATGAGCAGTTCTTC

V gene: TRBV30
D gene: TRBD1
clone size: .
J gene: TRBJ1-2
CDR3 protein: CAWSPPDRVIYGYTF
CDR3 DNA: TGTGCCTGGAGCCCCCCGGACAGGGTAATCTATGGCTACACCTTC

V gene: TRBV7-8
D gene: .
clone size: .
J gene: TRBJ2-7
CDR3 protein: CASSSSTGRDEQYF
CDR3 DNA: TGTGCCAGCAGCTCCTCAACAGGGCGGGACGAGCAGTACTTC

V gene: TRBV3-1/TRBV3-2
D gene: .
clone size: .
J gene: TRBJ1-1
CDR3 protein: CASSHDSRNTEAFF
CDR3 DNA: TGTGCCAGCAGCCATGACAGTCGGAACACTGAAGCTTTCTTT

V gene: TRBV15
D gene: TRBD1
clone size: .
J gene: TRBJ1-1
CDR3 protein: CATSRDRAAEAFF
CDR3 DNA: TGTGCCACCAGCAGGGACAGGGCCGCTGAAGCTTTCTTT

V gene: TRBV7-2
D gene: TRBD1
clone size: .
J gene: TRBJ1-5
CDR3 protein: CASSHRDRGHQPQHF
CDR3 DNA: TGTGCCAGCAGCCACCGGGACAGGGGGCATCAGCCCCAGCATTTT

V gene: TRBV7-2
D gene: .
clone size: .
J gene: TRBJ1-4
CDR3 protein: CASSPSEAQEKLFF
CDR3 DNA: TGTGCCAGCAGCCCTAGTGAGGCCCAAGAAAAACTGTTTTTT

V gene: TRBV19
D gene: TRBD2
clone size: .
J gene: TRBJ2-7
CDR3 protein: CASSTQRGGSYEQYF
CDR3 DNA: TGTGCCAGTAGTACCCAGCGGGGGGGCTCCTACGAGCAGTACTTC

V gene: TRBV2
D gene: TRBD1
clone size: .
J gene: TRBJ1-1
CDR3 protein: CASSDVGQGNTEAFF
CDR3 DNA: TGTGCCAGCAGTGACGTCGGACAGGGCAACACTGAAGCTTTCTTT

V gene: TRBV5-1
D gene: TRBD1
clone size: .
J gene: TRBJ1-2
CDR3 protein: CASSLGQGASYGYTF
CDR3 DNA: TGCGCCAGCAGCTTGGGTCAGGGGGCTTCCTATGGCTACACCTTC

V gene: TRBV15
D gene: TRBD1
clone size: .
J gene: TRBJ2-2
CDR3 protein: CATSRAGQDTGELFF
CDR3 DNA: TGTGCCACCAGCAGAGCGGGACAGGACACCGGGGAGCTGTTTTTT

V gene: TRBV18
D gene: .
clone size: few
J gene: TRBJ1-1
CDR3 protein: CASSRSLTVPMGMNTEAFF
CDR3 DNA: TGTGCCAGCTCACGCTCCTTGACAGTCCCTATGGGCATGAACACTGAAGCTTTCTTT

V gene: TRBV19
D gene: .
clone size: few
J gene: TRBJ2-3
CDR3 protein: CASSINRATDTQYF
CDR3 DNA: TGTGCCAGTAGTATAAACAGGGCTACAGATACGCAGTATTTT

V gene: TRBV7-2
D gene: TRBD1
clone size: .
J gene: TRBJ2-5
CDR3 protein: CASSERQGAYQTQYF
CDR3 DNA: TGTGCCAGCAGTGAACGACAGGGGGCTTATCAGACCCAGTACTTC

V gene: TRBV5-1
D gene: .
clone size: .
J gene: TRBJ1-4
CDR3 protein: CASSRDSWGNEKLFF
CDR3 DNA: TGCGCCAGCAGCAGAGACAGCTGGGGAAATGAAAAACTGTTTTTT

V gene: TRBV7-2
D gene: TRBD1
clone size: .
J gene: TRBJ1-6
CDR3 protein: CASSIGQGYSPLHF
CDR3 DNA: TGTGCCAGCAGCATAGGACAGGGGTATTCACCCCTCCACTTT

V gene: TRBV7-2
D gene: TRBD2
clone size: .
J gene: TRBJ2-5
CDR3 protein: CASSRTSGASQETQYF
CDR3 DNA: TGTGCCAGCAGCCGGACTAGCGGGGCGAGTCAAGAGACCCAGTACTTC

V gene: TRBV7-3
D gene: .
clone size: .
J gene: TRBJ2-3
CDR3 protein: CASSLGSRGSTDTQYF
CDR3 DNA: TGTGCCAGCAGCTTGGGGTCCCGGGGAAGCACAGATACGCAGTATTTT

V gene: TRBV18
D gene: TRBD1
clone size: .
J gene: TRBJ2-5
CDR3 protein: CASSPRTGWETQYF
CDR3 DNA: TGTGCCAGCTCACCAAGGACAGGGTGGGAGACCCAGTACTTC

V gene: TRBV21-1
D gene: .
clone size: .
J gene: TRBJ2-7
CDR3 protein: CASSNHSPRGPYEQYF
CDR3 DNA: TGTGCCAGCAGCAACCATAGCCCCAGGGGGCCCTACGAGCAGTACTTC

V gene: TRBV27
D gene: .
clone size: .
J gene: TRBJ1-2
CDR3 protein: CASSPAGPWYGYTF
CDR3 DNA: TGTGCCAGCTCCCCGGCAGGGCCTTGGTATGGCTACACCTTC

V gene: TRBV27
D gene: .
clone size: .
J gene: TRBJ1-5
CDR3 protein: CASSQGLQGAYSNQPQHF
CDR3 DNA: TGTGCCAGCAGCCAGGGCCTACAAGGGGCCTATAGCAATCAGCCCCAGCATTTT

V gene: TRBV18
D gene: .
clone size: .
J gene: TRBJ2-2
CDR3 protein: CASSSPAFNPGELFF
CDR3 DNA: TGTGCCAGCTCATCACCGGCCTTTAACCCCGGGGAGCTGTTTTTT